The entry that follows covers one T cell receptor (beta chain) sequence. The antigen it recognizes is unknown. The record has no base qualities; no much larger clone is one base away. To prepare the library, 5' RACE was applied. Reads for this sample came from an Illumina HiSeq 2500. A second PCR of about 6 to 11 cycles was performed with a sample-barcoded 5' primer and a J-beta primer mix. A template-switch 5' adaptor carrying 12 random nucleotides introduced a unique molecular identifier onto each TCR beta cDNA molecule. Each sample yielded at least 3 million CDR3-containing paired-end reads. First-strand cDNA was synthesized from all RNA with the Mint cDNA synthesis kit, primed by a TRBC-specific oligonucleotide. Following uracil-DNA glycosylase treatment, all cDNA underwent a first 18-cycle PCR with the universal primers M1SS and BC2_uni_R. Processing in the source paper ran as follows. Each sample was normalized by randomly selecting 1 million high-quality reads, each carrying a distinct molecular identifier. Instead of being binned into consensus sequences, reads with shared molecular identifiers were discarded. CDR3 identification, clonotype clustering and error correction used MiTCR with a Q25 quality threshold and the strictest error-elimination algorithm. A nonparametric unseen species model with Euler transformation was used to estimate lower-bound total TCR beta diversity. TCRdb's own reprocessing of the public reads used fastp at Q25 and MiXCR and kept productive beta chains. Every CDR3 protein is listed once, alongside the most common genes and DNA of its rows. These V and J calls derive from TCRdb rather than the authors' analysis. This sample has some 1,500,000 distinct CDR3 sequences in its table, and about 45% of those were observed once. The ten largest clones represent over 3.5% of the sample.

V is pared back by 7 bases and J by 6 bases, with 9 bases lying between the germline termini. The germline V gene specifies SQVTM as CDR1 and ANQGSEA as CDR2. Inclusive of the bounding cysteine and phenylalanine, the CDR3 is 10 residues long. Of the read, only the CDR3 DNA is kept; its 30 bases are in frame from base 1. The data were obtained in a study of blood T cells in healthy people across ages (dated by TCRdb to between 2014 and 2016). Broadly, across the study: In model experiments, template switching captured about one uniquely barcoded TCR beta cDNA molecule for every two T cells. To track age-related changes in TCR beta repertoire diversity, the study relied on deep sequencing normalized with unique cDNA molecular identifiers. Four age groups were formed from the donors: young (average 16 years), middle-aged (approximately 39), aged (roughly 58) and long-lived (approximately 80). To avoid experimental bias, donors of different ages were spread randomly across the sequencing lanes. For two donors (one aged 18 to 30 and one aged 80 or older), the study analyzed two additional independent replicas of 1 million unique cDNA reads from the same blood draw.

The donors were roughly 38 Caucasian individuals from Russia, aged roughly 6 to 100 years, who were systemically healthy. Each donor gave ten milliliters of peripheral blood, collected into EDTA-treated Vacutainer tubes. Ficoll-Paque density-gradient centrifugation was used to isolate PBMCs, with at least 7 million per sample. Total RNA, at least 6 micrograms per sample, was extracted from PBMCs with Trizol reagent. The percentages of naive CD45RAhigh/CD27high T cells were determined by flow cytometry on a PBMC aliquot from every donor. On the study overall, not on this receptor specifically: Conclusive comparison of naive and antigen-experienced compartments was prevented by the profiling of bulk unsorted PBMCs. Observed TCR beta diversity per million T cells fell roughly linearly with age, and a significant reduction was already apparent by age about 36. Because donor CMV infection status was unknown, age-related changes in expanded clonotypes were potentially confounded. Observed TCR beta diversity correlated strongly with the percentage of naive T cells measured by flow cytometry. Compared with the aged group, more naive CD4+ T cells, fewer expanded clones and increased TCR diversity were shown by the long-lived group, suggesting age selection. Estimates of total diversity from one million sequenced T cells were regarded as lower bounds and underestimates.

The rearrangement joined TRBV29-1 to TRBJ1-1, and the D gene may be TRBD1, 5 bases matching. This receptor was obtained from a woman between 18 and 30 years old in good health. Sequenced material: blood. The DNA reads as follows: TGCAGCGCCGGGGACGCTGAAGCTTTCTTT. Translation gives CSAGDAEAFF.